A single sample is the source of the 26 T cell receptor beta chains below, sequenced in a study of OX40 agonist ivuxolimab in advanced cancers. The assay was immunoSEQ multiplex PCR, and TCRdb's table has in-frame clones only and misses some. The sample consists of around 21,000 clones, about 80% of them appearing once. Sequencing was performed on CD4+ or CD8+ T cells sorted from blood, taken in a trial of the OX40 agonist ivuxolimab. All receptors derive from an adult with an advanced solid tumor such as melanoma, head and neck, liver or kidney cancer.

The chain couples TRBV2 to TRBJ2-3, with D possibly matching TRBD1 (6 bases). Germline CDR1 reads SNHLY; CDR2 reads FYNNEI. CDR3 length: 14 amino acids. The V gene lost 8 bases and the J gene lost 2 bases, with 14 bases spanning the gap. CDR3 bases: TGTGCCAGCCAACCGGGGACAACCACAGATACGCAGTATTTT. It translates to CASQPGTTTDTQYF.

The chain has TRBV2 and TRBJ2-7; D remains unclear. The V gene lost 3 bases and the J gene lost 1 base, with 7 bases spanning the gap. This CDR3 is 13 amino acids long. Germline V gene sequence: CDR1 SNHLY, CDR2 FYNNEI. CDR3 bases: TGTGCCAGCAGTGAGTTCGCATCCTACGAGCAGTACTTC. This translates into CASSEFASYEQYF.

This CDR3 reads CATSAGEGFNEKLFF. In DNA form, the CDR3 reads TGTGCCACCAGCGCCGGGGAGGGGTTTAATGAAAAACTGTTTTTT. The rearrangement joins TRBV15 to TRBJ1-4; perhaps TRBD1 as D (5 bases). CDR1 and CDR2 from the germline V gene are LNHNV and YYDKDF (reference sequence). V lost 5 bases, J lost 4 bases, and 14 bases lay in between. The CDR3 sequence is 15 residues long.

The rearrangement links TRBV18 to TRBJ1-1, with D perhaps matching TRBD1 (5 bases). The germline V and J ends were trimmed by 2 bases and 8 bases, with 18 bases remaining between them. The CDR3 has 15 residues. Looked up from germline, CDR1 is KGHSH and CDR2 is LQKENI. CDR3: CASSPAGTTRKEAFF. In DNA form, the CDR3 reads TGTGCCAGCTCACCAGCTGGGACTACTCGTAAGGAAGCTTTCTTT.

The chain employs TRBV5-5 and TRBJ2-7; the match to TRBD1 covers 11 bases. The CDR3 extends over 14 amino acids. Per germline, CDR1 SGHKS and CDR2 YYEKEE (reference sequence). V was pared by 4 bases and J by 6 bases, with 6 bases of the junction left unmatched. DNA of the CDR3: TGTGCCAGCAGCATCCGGGACAGGGGGTCCGAGCAGTACTTC. Its translation: CASSIRDRGSEQYF. Full variable domain (missing parts from reference TRBV5-5 and TRBJ2-7): DAGVTQSPTHLIKTRGQQVTLRCSPISGHKSVSWYQQVLGQGPQFIFQYYEKEERGRGNFPDRFSARQFPNYSSELNVNALLLGDSALYLCASSIRDRGSEQYFGPGTRLTVT.

The chain has TRBV12-5 and TRBJ2-3; D gene ambiguous. The CDR3 contains 13 residues. From germline, CDR1 is LGHNT and CDR2 FRNRAP. The V end was cut by 5 bases, the J end by 6 bases, with 12 bases between. The CDR3 nucleotides read TGTGCTAGTGGTCCTACTACATCGGATACGCAGTATTTT. It encodes CASGPTTSDTQYF.

This rearrangement joins TRBV9 to TRBJ1-1, with D perhaps TRBD1 (6 bases). The germline V and J ends were trimmed by 2 bases and 7 bases, with 12 bases remaining between them. The V gene's germline CDR1 is SGDLS and CDR2 YYNGEE. The CDR3 spans 13 residues. Here the CDR3 reads CASSVLRQDEAFF. The CDR3 coding sequence is TGTGCCAGCAGCGTGCTTCGACAGGATGAAGCTTTCTTT.

The chain uses TRBV18 and TRBJ1-3; D possibly corresponds to TRBD1 (5 bases). Looked up from germline, CDR1 is KGHSH and CDR2 is LQKENI. Trimming stripped 3 bases from V and 2 bases from J, with 14 bases between. The CDR3 length is 16 residues. In DNA form, the CDR3 reads TGTGCCAGCTCACCGGGGACTTCACCGGCTGGAAACACCATATATTTT. Translating gives CASSPGTSPAGNTIYF.

The V gene is TRBV5-6, the J gene TRBJ1-2; 11 bases fit TRBD1. This CDR3 contains 16 residues. The junction had 11 bases not matched to a gene; V was cut back by 2 bases and J by 8 bases. Per the germline V gene, CDR1 is SGHDT and CDR2 is YYEEEE. The CDR3, as DNA: TGTGCCAGCAGCTTCCCCGGGACAGGGGGTGATCTAGGCTACACCTTC. Residues: CASSFPGTGGDLGYTF.

The chain couples TRBV7-2 to TRBJ1-1; 11 positions agree with TRBD1. The length of the CDR3 is 14 residues. CDR1 and CDR2 from the germline V gene are SGHTA and FQGNSA. V dropped 5 bases and J dropped 4; count of bases not matched to a gene: 3. The CDR3 DNA reads TGTGCCAGCAGCCGGACAGGGGGCATCACTGAAGCTTTCTTT. The encoded protein is CASSRTGGITEAFF.

V and J are TRBV5-4 and TRBJ2-1; D perhaps matches TRBD1 (6 bases). Germline values: CDR1 SGHNT, CDR2 YYREEE (reference sequence). V was trimmed by 0 bases and J by 2 bases, leaving 12 bases between them. The CDR3 covers 16 residues. The CDR3 spells CASSLAGHLTYNEQFF. CDR3 coding DNA: TGTGCCAGCAGCTTGGCGGGACACCTAACCTACAATGAGCAGTTCTTC. The variable domain in full, completed from reference TRBV5-4 and TRBJ2-1, reads ETGVTQSPTHLIKTRGQQVTLRCSSQSGHNTVSWYQQALGQGPQFIFQYYREEENGRGNFPPRFSGLQFPNYSSELNVNALELDDSALYLCASSLAGHLTYNEQFFGPGTRLTVL.

The chain uses TRBV5-3 and TRBJ1-4; TRBD1 aligns across 8 bases. TRBV5-3 is an ORF; its function is uncertain. This CDR3 is built from 13 residues. V lost 8 bases, J lost 5 bases, and 5 bases stayed unmatched. In DNA form, the CDR3 reads TGTGCCAGGACCAGGGGGCGCAATGAAAAACTGTTTTTT. Translation gives CARTRGRNEKLFF.

The gene calls are TRBV13 and TRBJ1-1, with 11 bases aligning to TRBD1. With 0 bases clipped from V and 5 bases from J, the junction kept 5 bases outside the gene matches. The CDR3 spans 16 residues. Germline assignment: CDR1 PRHDT and CDR2 FYEKMQ (reference sequence). The CDR3, as DNA: TGTGCCAGCAGCTTAGGGGACAGGGGGCTTACGACTGAAGCTTTCTTT. Its protein is CASSLGDRGLTTEAFF.

The CDR3 nucleotides are TGTGCCAGCAACCTCGGACAGGGGGCTCTCTCGGAAGGCTACACCTTC. Amino acids: CASNLGQGALSEGYTF. J is TRBJ1-2 and V is TRBV7-9, with TRBD1 matching over 11 bases. Per germline, CDR1 SEHNR and CDR2 FQNEAQ (reference sequence). J gave up 8 bases and V 7 bases, and 15 bases lay outside the gene matches. CDR3 length: 16 residues.

This clone was seen a single time. The DNA of the CDR3 is TGTGCCAGCAGCCAGGGATGGACTAATGAAAAACTGTTTTTT. It encodes CASSQGWTNEKLFF. The J gene is TRBJ1-4, the V gene TRBV14; the D is unclear. V lost 3 bases to trimming and J lost 2 bases, with 7 bases between them. The CDR3 consists of 14 residues. CDR1 SGHDN and CDR2 FVKESK come from the germline V gene.

The genes are TRBV6-7 and TRBJ1-5; the D gene is possibly TRBD1 (5 bases). TRBV6-7 is an open reading frame, and its role is uncertain. The CDR3 runs 17 residues. Trimming took 8 bases from V and 0 from J, leaving 20 bases between them. The CDR3 nucleotides read TGTGCCAGCTTCTCACGACAGCCCTTCTATAGCAATCAGCCCCAGCATTTT. Its protein is CASFSRQPFYSNQPQHF.

V and J are TRBV6-1 and TRBJ2-2; D call uncertain. With 6 bases removed from V and 5 bases from J, the gap between germline ends came to 7 bases. This CDR3 is 12 amino acids long. CDR1 and CDR2 from the germline V gene are MNHNS and SASEGT. The CDR3 DNA reads as TGTGCCAGCAGGCACCAAACCGGGGAGCTGTTTTTT. Translated, it gives CASRHQTGELFF.

This sequence joins TRBV5-4 and TRBJ1-3, with D perhaps TRBD1 (5 bases). Germline assignment: CDR1 SGHNT and CDR2 YYREEE (reference sequence). The V end lost 0 bases, the J end lost 7 bases, and 14 bases lay between the germline ends. The CDR3 length is 15 residues. DNA for the CDR3: TGTGCCAGCAGCTTGGCCGGGGGGAATCGGAACACCATATATTTT. Its translation is CASSLAGGNRNTIYF. Looking up the rest from reference TRBV5-4 and TRBJ1-3 gives the full variable domain: ETGVTQSPTHLIKTRGQQVTLRCSSQSGHNTVSWYQQALGQGPQFIFQYYREEENGRGNFPPRFSGLQFPNYSSELNVNALELDDSALYLCASSLAGGNRNTIYFGEGSWLTVV.

The chain recombines TRBV5-1 with TRBJ1-2, with 7 bases lining up with TRBD1. The CDR3 consists of 15 residues. CDR1 and CDR2 (germline): SGHRS, YFSETQ. The V gene end was trimmed by 0 bases and the J gene end by 3 bases; junction bases not matched to a gene: 5. DNA for the CDR3: TGCGCCAGCAGCTTGGCCACAGGGGATGACTATGGCTACACCTTC. This translates into CASSLATGDDYGYTF. The full variable domain, rest sourced from reference TRBV5-1 and TRBJ1-2, is KAGVTQTPRYLIKTRGQQVTLSCSPISGHRSVSWYQQTPGQGLQFLFEYFSETQRNKGNFPGRFSGRQFSNSRSEMNVSTLELGDSALYLCASSLATGDDYGYTFGSGTRLTVV.

This clone was detected only a few times. CDR3 sequence (DNA): TGTGCCAGCAGCGCAACACCGGGACAGGGGGCGAATGAGCAGTTCTTC. It encodes CASSATPGQGANEQFF. This chain connects TRBV7-9 to TRBJ2-1, with TRBD1 matching 12 bases. The CDR3 extends over 16 amino acids. V trimming: 5 bases; J trimming: 7 bases; junction bases outside the gene matches: 9. CDR1 is SEHNR and CDR2 is FQNEAQ in the germline V gene (reference sequence).

This chain joins TRBV9 and TRBJ1-3, with 7 bases matching TRBD1. V was pared by 0 bases and J by 0 bases, with 3 bases of the junction left unmatched. Germline CDR1 SGDLS, CDR2 YYNGEE. This CDR3 has 16 residues. CDR3 region: CASSVDQGVSGNTIYF. The CDR3 nucleotides read TGTGCCAGCAGCGTAGACCAGGGGGTCTCTGGAAACACCATATATTTT.

The chain joins TRBV9 to TRBJ1-1; weak D call: TRBD1 (5 bases). Germline V lookup: CDR1 SGDLS, CDR2 YYNGEE. Trimming cost V 0 bases and J 4 bases, with 7 bases left between them. This CDR3 has 13 residues. As DNA, the CDR3 is TGTGCCAGCAGCGTAGGAGGGACCACTGAAGCTTTCTTT. The encoded protein is CASSVGGTTEAFF.

The rearrangement joins TRBV30 to TRBJ2-1; 8 positions match TRBD2. The CDR3 spans 13 residues. With 1 base clipped from V and 11 bases from J, the junction kept 7 bases outside the gene matches. Germline V gene data show CDR1 as GTSNPN and CDR2 as SVGIG (reference sequence). As DNA, the CDR3 is TGTGCCTGGAGTGGCCCAGCGGGAGTACAGCAGTTCTTC. Protein product: CAWSGPAGVQQFF.

The V and J genes are TRBV19 and TRBJ2-7; unclear D gene. The CDR3 contains 13 residues. The germline V and J ends were trimmed by 4 bases and 2 bases, with 9 bases remaining between them. Germline lookup yields CDR1 LNHDA and CDR2 SQIVND (reference sequence). The CDR3 is CASSNWATYEQYF. The DNA of the CDR3 is TGTGCCAGTAGTAATTGGGCTACCTACGAGCAGTACTTC. Looking up the rest from reference TRBV19 and TRBJ2-7 gives the full variable domain: DGGITQSPKYLFRKEGQNVTLSCEQNLNHDAMYWYRQDPGQGLRLIYYSQIVNDFQKGDIAEGYSVSREKKESFPLTVTSAQKNPTAFYLCASSNWATYEQYFGPGTRLTVT.

The V and J genes are TRBV7-3 and TRBJ2-3, with D tentatively TRBD1 or TRBD2 (6 bases each). Trimming took 6 bases from V and 4 from J, leaving 11 bases between them. The CDR3 is 13 amino acids. Germline CDR1 and CDR2: SGHTA and FQGTGA. The CDR3 nucleotides read TGTGCCAGCAGTTCAGGGGAGGCAGATACGCAGTATTTT. Translating gives CASSSGEADTQYF.

This clone was recorded a few times. V is TRBV5-1 and J is TRBJ1-1; D remains unclear. The CDR3 is 13 residues long. Per the germline V gene, CDR1 is SGHRS and CDR2 is YFSETQ. V was shortened by 0 bases and J by 1 base, with 4 bases between the two germline ends. CDR3: CASSLGGNTEAFF. The CDR3 DNA is TGCGCCAGCAGCTTGGGGGGGAACACTGAAGCTTTCTTT. The full variable domain, rest sourced from reference TRBV5-1 and TRBJ1-1, is KAGVTQTPRYLIKTRGQQVTLSCSPISGHRSVSWYQQTPGQGLQFLFEYFSETQRNKGNFPGRFSGRQFSNSRSEMNVSTLELGDSALYLCASSLGGNTEAFFGQGTRLTVV.